Listed below are T cell receptor beta chains from one sample, sequenced in a study of T-cell memory formation after mild COVID-19. TCRdb analysed the 5' RACE reads with MiXCR anew, one entry per CDR3 protein. The data contain about 400,000 distinct CDR3 sequences, 16% of them singletons. Sequencing input: PBMCs or a T cell subset sorted from them (not recorded which). Receptor source: a man aged 18-30 years who had mild COVID-19 (a few samples of this study predate the infection). Cell type and time point are not known. The CDR3 runs from the conserved cysteine through the conserved F or W. A D gene is named only where the DNA matches it firmly. Some rows mark clone size as missing; the rest say once, few, many or name a class of expanded clone.

clone_size	v_call	d_call	j_call	cdr3_aa	cdr3_nt
.	TRBV20-1	.	TRBJ1-4	CSATDGPTNEKLFF	TGCAGTGCTACGGACGGCCCAACTAATGAAAAACTGTTTTTT
few	TRBV29-1	.	TRBJ1-4	CSVARGGEKLFF	TGCAGCGTTGCCCGGGGCGGTGAAAAACTGTTTTTT
few	TRBV9	.	TRBJ2-5	CASSISGQETQYF	TGTGCCAGCAGCATCTCAGGCCAAGAGACCCAGTACTTC
few	TRBV21-1	.	TRBJ2-7	CASSKVESRDPLYEQYF	TGTGCCAGCAGCAAAGTTGAGAGCAGGGACCCCCTTTACGAGCAGTACTTC
.	TRBV6-2/TRBV6-3	.	TRBJ2-5	CASRGAVVTQYF	TGTGCCAGCAGGGGAGCGGTAGTGACCCAGTACTTC
few	TRBV2	TRBD1	TRBJ2-7	CASSRTGEVYEQYF	TGTGCCAGCAGTAGGACAGGGGAGGTTTACGAGCAGTACTTC
.	TRBV20-1	TRBD2	TRBJ2-1	CSAPKFGTSGNEQFF	TGCAGTGCCCCTAAATTTGGGACTAGCGGAAATGAGCAGTTCTTC
few	TRBV6-2/TRBV6-3	.	TRBJ2-5	CASISDYAETQYF	TGTGCCAGCATCTCGGACTATGCAGAGACCCAGTACTTC
.	TRBV6-2/TRBV6-3	TRBD2	TRBJ2-2	CASSMRRGITGELFF	TGTGCCAGCAGTATGAGGCGGGGGATCACCGGGGAGCTGTTTTTT
.	TRBV19	.	TRBJ1-2	CASSSGWRTGYTF	TGTGCCAGTAGTTCGGGATGGCGGACGGGCTACACCTTC
.	TRBV12-3/TRBV12-4	TRBD1	TRBJ2-3	CAGGPTGTDTQYF	TGTGCCGGGGGCCCGACAGGGACAGATACGCAGTATTTT
.	TRBV6-6	.	TRBJ1-5	CAAAVGPAREPQHF	TGTGCCGCAGCAGTGGGCCCGGCGAGGGAGCCCCAGCATTTT
few	TRBV27	.	TRBJ2-2	CASSMDSLGELFF	TGTGCCAGCAGTATGGACAGCCTCGGGGAGCTGTTTTTT